This TCR beta chain was documented in a study of T-cell memory formation after mild COVID-19 (dated by TCRdb to the early 2020s). As for the study more broadly: TCR sequence clusters from the two donors were found to be largely donor specific. In two donors, T-cell clones that expanded and contracted after mild COVID-19 were followed by sequencing TCRalpha and TCRbeta repertoires longitudinally. Two young, previously healthy adult volunteers, one female and one male, were included in the cohort. Here is what the overall study found, with its caveats: SARS-CoV-2 specificity was not confirmed for the second-wave clones peaking on day 37. The study covered only a couple of mild cases, and larger cohorts including severe cases with pre-infection samples were considered necessary. Clones that contracted from day 15 to 85 showed balanced CD4/CD8 phenotypes, whereas a second wave of clones that expanded from day 15 to 37 leaned towards CD4+. Some responding clones were found in pre-infection memory, which suggests that pre-existing cross-reactive memory T cells took part in the SARS-CoV-2 response. Contracting CD4+ clones turned up mainly in the CM and EM memory subsets, whereas EMRA was where CD8+ clones were enriched.

The germline V gene gives CDR1 as KGHSH and CDR2 as LQKENI. Including the terminal cysteine and phenylalanine, the CDR3 comprises 16 residues. The read is trimmed to its CDR3 DNA, 48 bases read in frame from base 1. V and J are trimmed by 4 bases and 7 bases, and the gene matches miss 10 bases of the junction. Ficoll-Paque density gradient centrifugation was used to isolate PBMCs. Sequencing used an Illumina NovaSeq 6000. TCRalpha and TCRbeta cDNA libraries were constructed by 5'RACE with constant-segment primers, with sample barcodes and unique molecular identifiers being introduced. Trizol reagent was used to extract RNA from every sample. The libraries were amplified in two PCR steps, and the second step added a second sample barcode and Illumina TruSeq adapters. The libraries were sequenced on an Illumina NovaSeq using 2 x 150 bp paired-end reads. The study's own analysis went as follows. Reads were demultiplexed and collapsed into UMI-guided consensus sequences with migec v1.2.7. Using mixcr v2.1.11, the UMI consensuses were aligned to TRA and TRB V and J templates and assembled into clonotypes. A clonotype was counted as expanded or contracted only when both edgeR and NoisET called the clonotype significant, with the noise models trained on biological replicates. For edgeR calls, a false discovery rate-adjusted p below 0.01 and a log2 fold-change threshold of 1 were applied. As an exploratory analysis of dynamics, max-normalized trajectories of the 1000 most abundant clonotypes were examined by PCA with hierarchical clustering. The CD4 or CD8 phenotype of responding clones was assigned using the separately sequenced CD4+ and CD8+ repertoires. In-frame beta chains were kept once TCRdb had trimmed the public reads at Q25 with fastp and called clones with MiXCR. Each CDR3 protein appears once, grouped with its most common genes and DNA. TCRdb, not the authors, supplied the V and J calls. Counted in this sample were hundreds of thousands of distinct CDR3 sequences; around a fifth of them appeared once. The ten largest clones capture around a fifth of the sample.

This clonotype appeared many times. There is no known antigen for this receptor. No base quality values were provided; no much bigger clone lies one nucleotide off. This TCR was sampled from a man between 18 and 35 years old who had mild COVID-19 (a few samples of this study predate the infection). The sample titles of this study are shuffled in the database, so cell type and time point are left out; the donor was told from shared clones. The material sequenced was PBMCs or a T cell subset sorted from them (not recorded which). The V and J segments used are TRBV18 and TRBJ1-6, with TRBD1 identical over 7 junction bases. CDR3 loop: CASSRRGGQLNSPLHF. The DNA sequence is TGTGCCAGCTCACGGCGAGGGGGACAGTTAAATTCACCCCTCCACTTT.